Presented here are 16 T cell receptor beta chains from one specimen sequenced in a study of shared clonotypes between healthy human individuals. CD45RO negativity and positive selection for CCR7 defined naive CD8 cells, a population that excluded terminally differentiated effector memory CD45RA+ cells. The data were produced by immunoSEQ multiplex PCR, yet TCRdb's version contains in-frame clones alone and is incomplete. The sample yields more than 2 million clones, about 95% seen once. Sequenced: naive CD8+ T cells sorted from blood. The origin of the receptors is a man in his late teens or twenties in good health.

This CDR3 reads CASSQDGYTGIGAGELFF. Here the CDR3 DNA reads TGCGCCAGCAGCCAAGACGGGTACACAGGAATCGGGGCCGGGGAGCTGTTTTTT. The chain employs TRBV4-1 and TRBJ2-2; D may be TRBD1 or TRBD2 (5 bases each). Trimming took off 0 bases at V and 6 bases at J, with 20 bases between the two ends. This CDR3 is 18 amino acids long. Looked up from germline, CDR1 is MGHRA and CDR2 is YSYEKL.

This chain uses TRBV19 with TRBJ1-6, with D possibly TRBD1 on 5 matching bases. Trimming cost V 7 bases and J 10 bases, with 17 bases left between them. Looked up from germline, CDR1 is LNHDA and CDR2 is SQIVND (reference sequence). The CDR3 extends over 14 amino acids. In nucleotides, the CDR3 is TGTGCCAGTAACCAGGACACCCTTGGGTCACCCCTCCACTTT. Its translation is CASNQDTLGSPLHF.

The chain couples TRBV9 to TRBJ2-1; possible D gene TRBD2, 5 bases. Deletions cut 3 bases from V and 0 bases from J, with 19 bases between. Germline assignment: CDR1 SGDLS and CDR2 YYNGEE. This CDR3 has 18 residues. The CDR3 nucleotides are TGTGCCAGCAGCGCATTTCTCCGTGGACTTCGCTCCTACAATGAGCAGTTCTTC. Residues: CASSAFLRGLRSYNEQFF.

The chain links TRBV9 to TRBJ1-2, with 7 bases fitting TRBD1. The trim removed 3 bases at V and 2 bases at J, leaving 10 bases unmatched. This CDR3 is 16 amino acids long. Germline V gene sequence: CDR1 SGDLS, CDR2 YYNGEE. The CDR3 nucleotides are TGTGCCAGCAGCGGGACCCTGCCGACAGGGAACTATGGCTACACCTTC. Translated: CASSGTLPTGNYGYTF.

V is TRBV15 and J is TRBJ1-5; D uncertain. From germline, CDR1 is LNHNV and CDR2 YYDKDF (reference sequence). The CDR3 totals 14 residues. V was shortened by 0 bases and J by 7 bases, with 10 bases between the two germline ends. Here the CDR3 DNA reads TGTGCCACCAGCAGAGATGGAGTTTGGCAGCCCCAGCATTTT. It encodes CATSRDGVWQPQHF.

V is TRBV7-9 and J is TRBJ2-1; 9 bases line up with TRBD1. The J segment lost 2 bases and the V segment lost 4 bases, leaving 12 bases of the junction unmatched. CDR3 size: 18 residues. Germline CDR1 reads SEHNR; CDR2 reads FQNEAQ (reference sequence). The CDR3 region has the DNA TGTGCCAGCAGCTCAGACCCTAGGGACAGGGAGACCTACAATGAGCAGTTCTTC. It yields the protein CASSSDPRDRETYNEQFF.

The chain uses TRBV5-4 and TRBJ2-5; the match to TRBD2 covers 8 bases. Germline loops: CDR1 SGHNT, CDR2 YYREEE (reference sequence). Germline trimming cut 7 bases from V and 5 bases from J; bases unmatched to any gene: 13. This CDR3 contains 15 residues. The CDR3 loop is CASQGSAGGRETQYF. The CDR3 coding sequence is TGTGCCAGCCAGGGATCCGCGGGGGGACGTGAGACCCAGTACTTC.

The J gene is TRBJ2-1, the V gene TRBV4-1, with D unresolved. V lost 4 bases, J lost 5 bases, and 15 bases lay in between. The CDR3 spans 15 residues. Germline loops: CDR1 MGHRA, CDR2 YSYEKL. The CDR3 sequence: CASSLVPSPHNEQFF. DNA for the CDR3: TGCGCCAGCAGCCTGGTTCCCAGCCCCCACAATGAGCAGTTCTTC.

A word on this clone: This CDR3 is also generated by other DNA sequences in the sample. The chain employs TRBV5-1 and TRBJ2-7, with 12 bases aligning to TRBD1. The ends lost 2 bases at V and 2 bases at J; junction bases unmatched: 2. The CDR3 sequence is 15 residues long. CDR1 is SGHRS, CDR2 YFSETQ, per germline. CDR3 in amino acids: CASSLGTGGPYEQYF. The CDR3 DNA is TGCGCCAGCAGCTTAGGGACAGGGGGCCCCTACGAGCAGTACTTC.

This chain joins TRBV6-6 and TRBJ1-1; D ambiguous. V lost 2 bases, J lost 1 base, and 11 bases lay in between. Per the germline V gene, CDR1 is MNHNY and CDR2 is SVGAGI (reference sequence). The CDR3 runs 15 residues. The chain's CDR3 is CASSYLRRQNTEAFF. The CDR3 DNA reads as TGTGCCAGCAGTTACCTTCGCAGACAGAACACTGAAGCTTTCTTT.

The rearrangement uses TRBV7-6 and TRBJ2-7; unclear D gene. V lost 2 bases to trimming and J lost 2 bases, with 16 bases between them. This CDR3 region has 16 residues. Per the germline V gene, CDR1 is SGHVS and CDR2 is FNYEAQ. The CDR3 reads CASSLRNRDQTYEQYF. For the CDR3, the DNA is TGTGCCAGCAGCTTAAGAAACCGAGACCAAACCTACGAGCAGTACTTC.

This clone was picked up one time. The rearrangement joins TRBV27 to TRBJ2-7; D call uncertain. V was pared by 0 bases and J by 3 bases, with 12 bases between. The germline gives CDR1 MNHEY, CDR2 SMNVEV (reference sequence). The CDR3 extends over 15 amino acids. CDR3 in amino acids: CASSLSPDVYYEQYF. CDR3 nucleotides: TGTGCCAGCAGTTTATCACCGGACGTATACTACGAGCAGTACTTC.

The DNA of the CDR3 is TGTGCCAGCAGCTTAGTACCAGCAGGCAATGAGCAGTTCTTC. Protein sequence: CASSLVPAGNEQFF. V is TRBV11-2 and J is TRBJ2-1, with D uncertain. Trimming pared 1 base from V and 6 bases from J, leaving 10 bases between. Germline CDR1 reads SGHAT; CDR2 reads FQNNGV. The CDR3 extends over 14 amino acids.

The chain carries TRBV30 and TRBJ2-1; 9 bases line up with TRBD1. Germline V CDR1 and CDR2: GTSNPN, SVGIG (reference sequence). V was pared by 7 bases and J by 7 bases, with 8 bases of the junction left unmatched. The CDR3 spans 13 residues. The CDR3 DNA sequence: TGTGCCTCACCGGGACAGGGTAGGAATGAGCAGTTCTTC. It yields the protein CASPGQGRNEQFF.

This chain uses TRBV7-9 with TRBJ1-2; no reliable D call. The CDR3 runs 12 residues. V was trimmed by 5 bases and J by 5 bases, leaving 9 bases between them. From germline, CDR1 is SEHNR and CDR2 FQNEAQ (reference sequence). CDR3 loop: CASSDGDYGYTF. The CDR3 DNA reads as TGTGCCAGCAGCGACGGTGATTATGGCTACACCTTC.

The V gene is TRBV27, the J gene TRBJ1-2; 7 bases align to TRBD1. With V trimmed by 3 bases and J by 2 bases, 3 bases remained unmatched. The germline CDR1 and CDR2 sequences are MNHEY and SMNVEV (reference sequence). The CDR3 extends over 14 amino acids. The CDR3 here is CASSLTGNNYGYTF. The CDR3 coding sequence is TGTGCCAGCAGTTTGACAGGGAACAACTATGGCTACACCTTC.